The 22 T cell receptor beta chains below were found in one sample sequenced in a study of human T cells and chemical hapten exposure (dated by TCRdb to the early 2020s). The time point label, read with the paper, signifies: patch test 2, 6 weeks after DPC sensitization. The treatment or condition label corresponds to: therapeutic diphenylcyclopropenone sensitization with weekly scalp DPC. The method behind the library was RACE. Sequencing was performed on a NextSeq 500. TCRdb reran the public reads through fastp at Q25 and MiXCR, keeping productive beta chains. One record per CDR3 amino acid sequence lists the most common genes and DNA. The sample table lists about 89,000 distinct CDR3 sequences, about 10% of them with a count of one. The ten largest clonotypes hold around 2.2% of the sample. The sample was whole blood, taken in connection with sensitization to the hapten diphenylcyclopropenone (DPC). Every receptor here comes from a man aged 40-50 years with alopecia areata. Some clones in this sample may be carry-over from other donors' samples.

The chain employs TRBV5-1 and TRBJ2-4; 7 bases are shared with TRBD1. There are 14 residues in the CDR3. J was trimmed by 14 bases and V by 2 bases; bases with no gene match: 13. The germline gives CDR1 SGHRS, CDR2 YFSETQ. The chain's CDR3 is CASSLDVDRVDKYF. The DNA for the CDR3 is TGCGCCAGCAGCTTAGACGTCGACAGGGTCGATAAGTACTTC. Together with reference TRBV5-1 and TRBJ2-4, the CDR3 gives the full variable domain: KAGVTQTPRYLIKTRGQQVTLSCSPISGHRSVSWYQQTPGQGLQFLFEYFSETQRNKGNFPGRFSGRQFSNSRSEMNVSTLELGDSALYLCASSLDVDRVDKYFGAGTRLSVL.

This clonotype was seen a few times. The chain has TRBV9 and TRBJ1-1; TRBD1 might be the D (5 bases). The CDR3 covers 17 residues. Germline V gene data show CDR1 as SGDLS and CDR2 as YYNGEE. With 4 bases removed from V and 2 bases from J, the gap between germline ends came to 21 bases. The CDR3: CASSSTPGGGINTEAFF. CDR3 sequence (DNA): TGTGCCAGCAGCTCCACGCCCGGGGGAGGCATAAACACTGAAGCTTTCTTT.

The rearrangement joins TRBV7-2 to TRBJ2-7; tentative D call: TRBD2 (5 bases). Per germline, CDR1 SGHTA and CDR2 FQGNSA. Trimming cost V 1 base and J 2 bases, with 9 bases left between them. CDR3 length: 14 amino acids. The CDR3 loop reads CASSLGGSAYEQYF. CDR3 nucleotides: TGTGCCAGCAGCTTAGGTGGGAGCGCCTACGAGCAGTACTTC.

This clonotype has only a few counts. The chain recombines TRBV4-3 with TRBJ2-2; D remains ambiguous. CDR3 length: 14 amino acids. V was cut by 0 bases and J by 1 base, with 3 bases left in between. Germline CDR1 is LGHNA and CDR2 is YSLEER. CDR3 nucleotide sequence: TGCGCCAGCAGCCAAGATATGAACACCGGGGAGCTGTTTTTT. Its protein product is CASSQDMNTGELFF.

The chain uses TRBV6-2 or TRBV6-3 and TRBJ1-3, with D uncertain. This CDR3 region has 12 residues. Trimming cost V 1 base and J 3 bases, with 1 base left between them. Germline CDR1 is MNHEY and CDR2 is SVGEGT. The CDR3 spells CASSYFGNTIYF. Written as DNA, the CDR3 is TGTGCCAGCAGTTACTTTGGAAACACCATATATTTT.

This sequence joins TRBV5-4 and TRBJ2-1, with D uncertain. Germline V gene sequence: CDR1 SGHNT, CDR2 YYREEE (reference sequence). Deletions cut 4 bases from V and 7 bases from J, with 9 bases between. There are 12 residues in the CDR3. The CDR3 reads CASSRSWNEQFF. The CDR3 DNA sequence: TGTGCCAGCAGCCGTAGCTGGAATGAGCAGTTCTTC.

This clonotype was recorded at least ten times. This chain connects TRBV7-2 to TRBJ2-3; D is perhaps TRBD2 (6 bases). The V end lost 1 base, the J end lost 9 bases, and 11 bases lay between the germline ends. The CDR3 covers 13 residues. The germline V gene has CDR1 SGHTA and CDR2 FQGNSA. The CDR3 DNA follows: TGTGCCAGCAGCTTAGTGAGGGAGGAGACGCAGTATTTT. Amino acids: CASSLVREETQYF.

This sequence joins TRBV27 and TRBJ2-3, with a weak D call TRBD2 (6 bases). V lost 3 bases to trimming and J lost 7 bases, with 17 bases between them. Germline values: CDR1 MNHEY, CDR2 SMNVEV (reference sequence). The CDR3 is 15 residues long. The CDR3 DNA follows: TGTGCCAGCAGTTTCTCGTCGGGAGCGTTAAATACGCAGTATTTT. It encodes CASSFSSGALNTQYF.

V usage is TRBV3-1 and J usage is TRBJ2-4, with D perhaps TRBD2 (5 bases). Between the trimmed V and J ends, which lost 3 bases and 2 bases, there was a span of 20 bases. CDR1 LGHDT and CDR2 YNNKEL come from the germline V gene (reference sequence). The CDR3 has 18 amino acids. CDR3 sequence reads: CASSHNDHALASKNIQYF. The DNA for the CDR3 is TGTGCCAGCAGCCACAACGACCACGCCCTAGCCTCCAAAAACATTCAGTACTTC. Variable domain in full (rest from reference TRBV3-1 and TRBJ2-4): DTAVSQTPKYLVTQMGNDKSIKCEQNLGHDTMYWYKQDSKKFLKIMFSYNNKELIINETVPNRFSPKSPDKAHLNLHINSLELGDSAVYFCASSHNDHALASKNIQYFGAGTRLSVL.

J is TRBJ1-5 and V is TRBV21-1. TRBV21-1 is a recognized pseudogene. The CDR3 is 15 residues long. CDR3 nucleotides: TGTGCCAGGAGCAAAGTTGGACGCCTCAATCAGCCCCAGCATTTT. As protein: CARSKVGRLNQPQHF.

This clonotype was seen ten or more times. The CDR3 DNA is TGTGCCAGCAGCTTAGCGCTGTCAGCCAAAAATTCACCCCTCCACTTT. The encoded protein is CASSLALSAKNSPLHF. The chain has TRBV7-2 and TRBJ1-6; no definite D call. This CDR3 has 16 amino acids. Germline CDR1 reads SGHTA; CDR2 reads FQGNSA. Trimming removed 0 bases from V and 7 bases from J, with 13 bases in between.

This clonotype was recorded a few times. The chain has TRBV29-1 and TRBJ1-1, with D perhaps matching TRBD1 (6 bases). V lost 4 bases and J 4 bases, leaving 13 bases between the germline ends. The CDR3 covers 13 residues. From germline, CDR1 is SQVTM and CDR2 ANQGSEA. In nucleotides, the CDR3 is TGCAGCGTTGTGCTAGGGGGGCTCACTGAAGCTTTCTTT. Protein sequence: CSVVLGGLTEAFF.

This clonotype was detected only a few times. The V and J genes are TRBV7-6 and TRBJ1-2; no firm D call. The CDR3 is 16 residues long. Germline V gene lookup returns CDR1 SGHVS and CDR2 FNYEAQ. Between the trimmed V and J ends, which lost 1 base and 0 bases, there was a span of 12 bases. In DNA, the CDR3 is TGTGCCAGCAGCTTAGGTCAGTCGGCGGCTAACTATGGCTACACCTTC. As protein: CASSLGQSAANYGYTF.

A remark on this clonotype: A much more abundant neighbour one base away suggests this may be a read error. The J gene is TRBJ2-7, the V gene TRBV7-6; perhaps TRBD1 as D (6 bases). Trimming pared 5 bases from V and 6 bases from J, leaving 14 bases between. The CDR3 extends over 13 amino acids. CDR1 is SGHVS and CDR2 is FNYEAQ in the germline V gene. CDR3 amino acids: CASSAGTMGEQYV. The CDR3 nucleotides read TGTGCCAGCAGCGCCGGGACAATGGGCGAGCAGTACGTC.

The rearrangement uses TRBV5-4 and TRBJ2-5; 9 bases match TRBD1. Per the germline V gene, CDR1 is SGHNT and CDR2 is YYREEE (reference sequence). The CDR3 contains 12 residues. V gave up 0 bases and J gave up 14 bases; unmatched junction bases: 5. The CDR3 protein is CASSLDQGQGYF. The CDR3 nucleotides read TGTGCCAGCAGCTTGGATCAGGGACAGGGCTACTTC.

This clonotype was found many times. The V call is TRBV7-2, the J call TRBJ1-4; no reliable D call. The length of the CDR3 is 15 residues. From germline, CDR1 is SGHTA and CDR2 FQGNSA. V was cut by 2 bases and J by 4 bases, with 11 bases left in between. CDR3 DNA sequence: TGTGCCAGCAGCTTAAAGCGGGCAGATAATGAAAAACTGTTTTTT. This sequence encodes CASSLKRADNEKLFF. Using reference TRBV7-2 and TRBJ1-4 for the parts outside the CDR3, the full variable domain is GAGVSQSPSNKVTEKGKDVELRCDPISGHTALYWYRQSLGQGLEFLIYFQGNSAPDKSGLPSDRFSAERTGGSVSTLTIQRTQQEDSAVYLCASSLKRADNEKLFFGSGTQLSVL.

A note on this clonotype: Lacking the conserved final phenylalanine or tryptophan, this CDR3 likely reflects a read error. This chain joins TRBV12-3 or TRBV12-4 and TRBJ2-5; D gene uncertain. The V and J ends lost 5 bases and 1 base respectively, with 11 bases between them. The CDR3 consists of 14 residues. In DNA form, the CDR3 reads TGTGCCAGCAGTCCGATGGCGACCCAAGAGACCCAGTACTTG. This sequence encodes CASSPMATQETQYL.

There are a few counts of this clonotype. The chain carries TRBV21-1 and TRBJ2-7; no DNA check was done on the table's D call, TRBD2. TRBV21-1 is termed a pseudogene. The CDR3 spans 13 residues. The CDR3 coding sequence is TGTGCCAGCAGCAAGACGAGGGTAGACGAGCAGTACGTC. The encoded protein is CASSKTRVDEQYV.

This clonotype was detected a few times. The CDR3 DNA is TGTGCCAGCAGTGAAAGTGTTGGGACTGATACCACCGGGGAGCTGTTTTTT. Translating gives CASSESVGTDTTGELFF. J is TRBJ2-2 and V is TRBV2, with D maybe TRBD2 (6 bases). Germline CDR1 is SNHLY and CDR2 is FYNNEI. V lost 2 bases and J lost 4, with 17 bases in between. The CDR3 covers 17 residues. Filled out from reference TRBV2 and TRBJ2-2, the complete variable domain reads EPEVTQTPSHQVTQMGQEVILRCVPISNHLYFYWYRQILGQKVEFLVSFYNNEISEKSEIFDDQFSVERPDGSNFTLKIRSTKLEDSAMYFCASSESVGTDTTGELFFGEGSRLTVL.

This clonotype was observed a few times. The rearrangement joins TRBV19 to TRBJ2-1; 10 bases align to TRBD1. The length of the CDR3 is 15 residues. The ends lost 1 base at V and 7 bases at J; junction bases unmatched: 4. Germline CDR1 reads LNHDA; CDR2 reads SQIVND (reference sequence). CDR3 nucleotides: TGTGCCAGTAGTATAGGAGACAGGGGGCGGAATGAGCAGTTCTTC. Translated: CASSIGDRGRNEQFF.

This clonotype has just a few counts. The chain carries TRBV20-1 and TRBJ2-7; a weak D match, TRBD1 (5 bases). With 0 bases removed from V and 7 bases from J, the gap between germline ends came to 10 bases. The CDR3 loop spans 12 amino acids. CDR1 and CDR2 from the germline V gene are DFQATT and SNEGSKA (reference sequence). The CDR3 sequence: CSAREGHGEQYV. CDR3 nucleotides: TGCAGTGCTAGAGAGGGGCATGGGGAGCAGTACGTC.

The V gene is TRBV7-6, the J gene TRBJ2-3; D is unresolved. The CDR3 spans 14 residues. Germline V CDR1 and CDR2: SGHVS, FNYEAQ. Deletions cut 5 bases from V and 0 bases from J, with 9 bases between. CDR3 protein: CASSARESTDTQYF. As DNA, the CDR3 is TGTGCCAGCAGCGCCCGCGAGAGCACAGATACGCAGTATTTT.